A single sample is the source of the 30 T cell receptor beta chains below, sequenced in a study of CD8+ T cells in alopecia areata. Treatment meaning: oral pan-JAK inhibitor, 5-10 mg twice daily. TCR sequencing used cDNA made by reverse transcription of extracted RNA. Sequenced by immunoSEQ multiplex PCR; TCRdb stores in-frame clones only, minus some. The sample consists of around 300,000 clones, about 62% of them appearing once. This sample comprised CD4+ T cells sorted from blood, obtained around week 54, from a patient treated with tofacitinib. These receptors came from a human donor with alopecia areata.

The chain carries TRBV20-1 and TRBJ2-7; tentative D call: TRBD2 (6 bases). This CDR3 is 11 amino acids long. Germline V gene data show CDR1 as DFQATT and CDR2 as SNEGSKA (reference sequence). The V and J ends lost 3 bases and 4 bases respectively, with 7 bases between them. This chain's CDR3 is CSASRGYEQYF. The CDR3 DNA is TGCAGTGCTAGCCGGGGGTACGAGCAGTACTTC.

This chain joins TRBV5-1 and TRBJ2-2; no clear D gene. With 5 bases removed from V and 2 bases from J, the gap between germline ends came to 10 bases. Looked up from germline, CDR1 is SGHRS and CDR2 is YFSETQ. The CDR3 is 14 amino acids. The CDR3 sequence is CASSLQENTGELFF. DNA of the CDR3: TGCGCCAGCAGTTTGCAGGAAAACACCGGGGAGCTGTTTTTT.

The genes are TRBV30 and TRBJ2-7; unclear D gene. The V gene's germline CDR1 is GTSNPN and CDR2 SVGIG (reference sequence). The CDR3 sequence is 14 residues long. Trimming left V 0 bases short and J 6 bases short, with 15 bases between. This chain's CDR3 is CAWSVSGSRSEQYF. The CDR3 DNA is TGTGCCTGGAGTGTATCCGGTAGTCGCTCCGAGCAGTACTTC.

This sequence joins TRBV5-4 and TRBJ1-4; D unresolved. The CDR3 totals 14 residues. The germline V and J ends were trimmed by 6 bases and 7 bases, with 16 bases remaining between them. Germline V gene lookup returns CDR1 SGHNT and CDR2 YYREEE (reference sequence). As DNA, the CDR3 is TGTGCCAGCACCCCTGAGGGAGCGGCTGAAAAACTGTTTTTT. Its protein is CASTPEGAAEKLFF.

This clone was recorded many times. The chain couples TRBV11-2 to TRBJ2-4; perhaps TRBD1 as D (6 bases). V lost 3 bases to trimming and J lost 3 bases, with 18 bases between them. This CDR3 has 17 amino acids. Germline CDR1 SGHAT, CDR2 FQNNGV. CDR3: CASSFWGLKRGKNIQYF. The DNA for the CDR3 is TGTGCCAGCAGCTTCTGGGGGCTTAAGAGGGGCAAAAACATTCAGTACTTC.

V usage is TRBV29-1 and J usage is TRBJ2-5; 8 bases are shared with TRBD2. The V gene end was trimmed by 6 bases and the J gene end by 4 bases; junction bases not matched to a gene: 10. This CDR3 has 14 amino acids. Germline CDR1 reads SQVTM; CDR2 reads ANQGSEA. CDR3 coding DNA: TGCAGCGTGCGATCGGGAGGGTCGGTAGAGACCCAGTACTTC. Translation: CSVRSGGSVETQYF.

The chain couples TRBV27 to TRBJ1-5, with D possibly matching TRBD1 (6 bases). V was pared by 0 bases and J by 6 bases, with 12 bases between. The CDR3 covers 15 residues. Germline assignment: CDR1 MNHEY and CDR2 SMNVEV (reference sequence). The CDR3 here is CASSLSDRFGQPQHF. CDR3 DNA: TGTGCCAGCAGTTTATCCGACAGGTTCGGTCAGCCCCAGCATTTT.

This clone was found a few times. The chain joins TRBV29-1 to TRBJ2-5; 11 bases fit TRBD2. The V and J ends lost 6 bases and 0 bases, in that order; junction bases with no gene match: 3. The CDR3 is 14 residues long. Per the germline V gene, CDR1 is SQVTM and CDR2 is ANQGSEA. CDR3 loop: CSVLSGGDQETQYF. CDR3 bases: TGCAGCGTCCTTAGCGGGGGGGACCAAGAGACCCAGTACTTC.

J is TRBJ2-3 and V is TRBV4-3; 7 bases match TRBD2. Trimming at V came to 1 base and at J to 3 bases, leaving 10 bases not matched to a gene. CDR3 size: 17 residues. CDR1 LGHNA and CDR2 YSLEER come from the germline V gene. CDR3 DNA sequence: TGCGCCAGCAGCCAAGGCTTTCGGACTAGTTGGACAGATACGCAGTATTTT. It translates to CASSQGFRTSWTDTQYF.

The J gene is TRBJ1-6, the V gene TRBV6-5; 7 positions agree with TRBD1. This CDR3 spans 14 amino acids. Germline lookup yields CDR1 MNHEY and CDR2 SVGAGI. The V gene end was trimmed by 6 bases and the J gene end by 5 bases; junction bases not matched to a gene: 4. CDR3 coding DNA: TGTGCCAGCAGGACCGGGACAGATAATTCACCCCTCCACTTT. This translates into CASRTGTDNSPLHF.

About this clone itself: Other DNA sequences in the same sample also yield this CDR3. V is TRBV29-1 and J is TRBJ1-1; TRBD1 matches 7 bases. The trim removed 6 bases at V and 0 bases at J, leaving 4 bases unmatched. CDR1 and CDR2 from the germline V gene are SQVTM and ANQGSEA. This CDR3 spans 13 amino acids. CDR3 sequence reads: CSVNRGLNTEAFF. Here the CDR3 DNA reads TGCAGCGTCAACAGGGGCCTGAACACTGAAGCTTTCTTT.

V gene TRBV5-6 combines with J gene TRBJ1-6, with TRBD1 as a possible D gene (6 bases). This CDR3 is 13 amino acids long. Trimming pared 0 bases from V and 14 bases from J, leaving 12 bases between. Germline CDR1 and CDR2: SGHDT and YYEEEE. The CDR3 bases are TGTGCCAGCAGCTTGGGAGGGGGAGATTCCCTCCACTTT. Protein: CASSLGGGDSLHF.

The V call is TRBV5-1, the J call TRBJ2-1; 9 bases fit TRBD1. Trimming removed 7 bases from V and 6 bases from J; junction bases left unmatched: 8. The CDR3 spans 14 residues. Looked up from germline, CDR1 is SGHRS and CDR2 is YFSETQ. CDR3 nucleotides: TGCGCCAGCTCCCGGGACAGGGTTGGCAATGAGCAGTTCTTC. Residues: CASSRDRVGNEQFF. Complete variable domain (other parts from reference TRBV5-1 and TRBJ2-1): KAGVTQTPRYLIKTRGQQVTLSCSPISGHRSVSWYQQTPGQGLQFLFEYFSETQRNKGNFPGRFSGRQFSNSRSEMNVSTLELGDSALYLCASSRDRVGNEQFFGPGTRLTVL.

The chain uses TRBV6-5 and TRBJ1-1, with D possibly being TRBD1 (5 bases). The CDR3 sequence is 16 residues long. V gave up 1 base and J gave up 1 base, with 13 bases separating them. Germline CDR1 is MNHEY and CDR2 is SVGAGI. In nucleotides, the CDR3 is TGTGCCAGCAGTTACTTGGCCTTCGGGGGGAACACTGAAGCTTTCTTT. Amino acid sequence: CASSYLAFGGNTEAFF.

This chain links TRBV29-1 with TRBJ2-1, with D hard to call. V was shortened by 0 bases and J by 6 bases, with 3 bases between the two germline ends. The CDR3 runs 11 residues. Per the germline V gene, CDR1 is SQVTM and CDR2 is ANQGSEA. CDR3 sequence reads: CSVEDRNEQFF. For the CDR3, the DNA is TGCAGCGTTGAAGACCGCAATGAGCAGTTCTTC.

This clone was detected a few times. The chain carries TRBV10-3 and TRBJ1-2; D ambiguous. The CDR3 covers 12 residues. The ends were cut back, 6 bases at V and 0 bases at J, with 5 bases in the middle. Per germline, CDR1 ENHRY and CDR2 SYGVKD. The CDR3 region is CAIRGSNYGYTF. The CDR3 coding sequence is TGTGCCATCAGGGGATCTAACTATGGCTACACCTTC.

This rearrangement joins TRBV6-1 to TRBJ1-2, with D unclear. Germline V lookup: CDR1 MNHNS, CDR2 SASEGT. V was clipped by 8 bases and J by 1 base, with 2 bases between them. The CDR3 runs to 10 residues. The CDR3 DNA reads TGTGCCAGCCGTAACTATGGCTACACCTTC. This encodes CASRNYGYTF.

J is TRBJ2-7 and V is TRBV6-6; 8 nucleotides match TRBD2. The CDR3 extends over 15 amino acids. Germline V CDR1 and CDR2: MNHNY, SVGAGI (reference sequence). V shed 4 bases and J 4 bases; nucleotides not matched to a gene: 9. The CDR3 protein is CASSSPPSGGYEQYF. The CDR3 bases are TGTGCCAGCAGTTCCCCGCCGAGCGGGGGTTACGAGCAGTACTTC.

This clone was recorded once. The V and J genes are TRBV5-1 and TRBJ2-1, with 9 nucleotides matching TRBD2. CDR1 and CDR2 (germline): SGHRS, YFSETQ. The CDR3 is 16 residues long. V gave up 2 bases and J gave up 8 bases; unmatched junction bases: 11. CDR3 sequence reads: CASSLRSSGGLHEQFF. CDR3 bases: TGCGCCAGCAGCTTAAGGTCGAGCGGGGGGCTCCATGAGCAGTTCTTC.

This clone was detected only once. This chain links TRBV30 with TRBJ1-5, with 9 bases lining up with TRBD1. J lost 5 bases, V lost 5 bases, and 4 bases had no gene match. CDR3 length: 13 residues. Per the germline V gene, CDR1 is GTSNPN and CDR2 is SVGIG (reference sequence). CDR3 sequence reads: CAWGTGLDQPQHF. The CDR3, as DNA: TGTGCCTGGGGGACAGGGCTCGATCAGCCCCAGCATTTT.

The chain joins TRBV29-1 to TRBJ1-1, with unresolved D. Germline V lookup: CDR1 SQVTM, CDR2 ANQGSEA. The V end lost 5 bases, the J end lost 2 bases, and 9 bases lay between the germline ends. This CDR3 spans 12 amino acids. The CDR3, as DNA: TGCAGCGTTAAATACGGCAACACTGAAGCTTTCTTT. Amino acids: CSVKYGNTEAFF.

This sequence joins TRBV20-1 and TRBJ1-2, with TRBD1 identical over 8 bases. CDR3 length equals 10 residues. Per germline, CDR1 DFQATT and CDR2 SNEGSKA (reference sequence). The V gene end was trimmed by 5 bases and the J gene end by 12 bases; junction bases not matched to a gene: 5. The CDR3 is CSAWTGSDTF. CDR3 DNA sequence: TGCAGTGCTTGGACAGGGAGCGACACCTTC.

The rearrangement uses TRBV7-9 and TRBJ2-4, with D tentatively TRBD1 or TRBD2 (6 bases each). CDR1 SEHNR and CDR2 FQNEAQ come from the germline V gene (reference sequence). CDR3 size: 12 residues. V shed 5 bases and J shed 10 bases, with 12 bases lying between them. The CDR3 bases are TGTGCCAGCAGCCCGGGGGCCTTAATTCAGTACTTC. Protein: CASSPGALIQYF.

The sample holds a few counts of this clone. This rearrangement joins TRBV2 to TRBJ2-5, with 7 bases identical to TRBD1. CDR3 length: 16 residues. The V and J ends lost 6 bases and 5 bases, in that order; junction bases with no gene match: 15. Germline CDR1 and CDR2: SNHLY and FYNNEI. This CDR3 is CASRALGRGIGETQYF. CDR3 DNA: TGTGCCAGCAGAGCCTTGGGCAGGGGGATAGGGGAGACCCAGTACTTC.

The J gene is TRBJ1-1, the V gene TRBV30, with 9 bases aligning to TRBD1. The junction had 7 bases not matched to a gene; V was cut back by 2 bases and J by 0 bases. The CDR3 consists of 16 residues. CDR1 and CDR2 from the germline V gene are GTSNPN and SVGIG (reference sequence). The CDR3 nucleotides are TGTGCCTGGAGTACCCACAGGGGGCTCCTGAACACTGAAGCTTTCTTT. Its translation: CAWSTHRGLLNTEAFF.

CDR3 protein: CASSAATGGSNQPQHF. The CDR3, as DNA: TGTGCCAGCAGTGCCGCCACAGGGGGCAGCAATCAGCCCCAGCATTTT. The V gene is TRBV2, the J gene TRBJ1-5, with 9 bases identical to TRBD1. The CDR3 is 16 amino acids. Per the germline V gene, CDR1 is SNHLY and CDR2 is FYNNEI. J gave up 1 base and V 4 bases, and 5 bases lay outside the gene matches.

The J gene is TRBJ2-3, the V gene TRBV7-2, with TRBD1 matching over 7 bases. The germline CDR1 and CDR2 sequences are SGHTA and FQGNSA. V trimming: 5 bases; J trimming: 7 bases; junction bases outside the gene matches: 9. CDR3 length: 14 residues. CDR3 DNA: TGTGCCAGCAGCCAGGGGACAGTCGGAAATACGCAGTATTTT. Its protein product is CASSQGTVGNTQYF.

The CDR3 DNA is TGTGCCAGCAGTTTTCTACCAACAGGTAACACTGAAGCTTTCTTT. It is translated as CASSFLPTGNTEAFF. The chain combines TRBV27 with TRBJ1-1; weak D call: TRBD1 (5 bases). The germline V gene encodes CDR1 MNHEY and CDR2 SMNVEV (reference sequence). This CDR3 spans 15 amino acids. Trimming removed 3 bases at V and 2 bases at J, with 13 bases between.

This rearrangement joins TRBV5-1 to TRBJ2-2, with no clear D. Germline lookup yields CDR1 SGHRS and CDR2 YFSETQ. With 4 bases removed from V and 7 bases from J, the gap between germline ends came to 11 bases. The CDR3 length is 13 residues. The CDR3 nucleotides are TGCGCCAGCAGCCCATTAGAAGACGGGGAGCTGTTTTTT. It translates to CASSPLEDGELFF.

The V call is TRBV5-1, the J call TRBJ2-7; 9 bases line up with TRBD1. The CDR3 runs to 13 residues. V gave up 5 bases and J gave up 2 bases; unmatched junction bases: 2. Per the germline V gene, CDR1 is SGHRS and CDR2 is YFSETQ. This CDR3 is CASRDRGAYEQYF. The CDR3 bases are TGCGCCAGCAGGGACAGGGGTGCCTACGAGCAGTACTTC.